This TCR beta chain was recovered during a study of PD-1 blockade in classical Hodgkin lymphoma. Study-wide points: Significant TCR diversity gains by C4D1 occurred in CD4+ but not CD8+ cells.

Time point defined: cycle 4 day 1 (C4D1), after 5 to 7 weeks of nivolumab. Each patient's relapse followed autologous stem cell transplantation, and brentuximab vedotin exposure varied. Investigators isolated CD4+ T cells from thawed PBMCs through magnetic negative selection. Classification of best responses gave complete response, partial response or progressive disease. Assay used: immunoSEQ multiplex PCR; TCRdb lists only in-frame clones, some missing. The data hold 25,000 to 35,000 clones, with approximately 85% observed a single time. This clone was seen a single time. Its antigen is as yet unknown. V was trimmed by 0 bases and J by 6 bases, leaving 17 bases between them. CDR3 size: 16 residues.

The sequence was obtained from a human donor with classical Hodgkin lymphoma. The chain is built from TRBV23-1 and TRBJ1-2, with D tentatively TRBD1 (5 bases). TRBV23-1 is known as an ORF, though its function is uncertain. The source material was CD4+ T cells from blood, sampled before the fourth cycle of nivolumab. The chain's CDR3 is CASSQSARGLENGYTF. CDR3 bases: TGCGCCAGCAGTCAATCGGCGCGGGGGTTGGAGAATGGCTACACCTTC.